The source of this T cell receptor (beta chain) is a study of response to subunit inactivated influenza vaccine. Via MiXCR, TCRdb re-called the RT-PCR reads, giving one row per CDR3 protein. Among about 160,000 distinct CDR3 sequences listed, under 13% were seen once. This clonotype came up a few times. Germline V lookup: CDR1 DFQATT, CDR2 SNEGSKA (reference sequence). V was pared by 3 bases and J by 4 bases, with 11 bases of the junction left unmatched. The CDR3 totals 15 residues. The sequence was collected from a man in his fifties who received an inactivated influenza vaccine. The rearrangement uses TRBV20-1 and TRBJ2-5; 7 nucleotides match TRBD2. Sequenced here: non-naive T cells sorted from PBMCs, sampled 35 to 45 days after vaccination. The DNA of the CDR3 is TGCAGTGCTAGCAGACTACACCCGGGGGGAGAGACCCAGTACTTC. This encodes CSASRLHPGGETQYF.